Reported below is one TCR beta chain. Antigen specificity is unknown. TCR beta libraries were built with iRepertoire HTBI primers and Arm-PCR of CDR3 regions. In the source study's methods: Among the samples, 60 to 75 TRBV and 14 TRBJ segments were identified. TCRdb re-called the multiplex PCR reads with MiXCR, one entry per CDR3 protein. The V and J calls shown here were made by TCRdb, not taken from the authors' results. Here the sample spans roughly 500,000 distinct CDR3 sequences, about 12% being singletons. This sample is part of a study of regulatory T cells in long-lasting Graves disease. Points from the study as a whole: Accuracy was possibly reduced by small sample size.

Described time point: newly diagnosed GD, antithyroid drugs for less than 3 months. The TCR library was made from RNA extracted from PBMCs. A further study also used this sample, focusing on T cells in Graves' hyperthyroidism and ophthalmopathy. That report adds: The blood repertoire included most of the expanded thyroid clonotypes above 0.001.

This specimen consisted of peripheral blood mononuclear cells (PBMCs), obtained at new diagnosis, from a patient treated with antithyroid drugs. The clonotype originates from a woman between 25 and 40 years old with Graves disease.

The CDR3 sequence: CASSVAVGAVETQYF. The CDR3 DNA reads TGTGCCAGCAGCGTAGCGGTAGGGGCTGTGGAGACCCAGTACTTC. The chain uses TRBV9 and TRBJ2-5, with D perhaps TRBD1 (5 bases). V was trimmed by 0 bases and J by 5 bases, leaving 14 bases between them. In germline, CDR1 is SGDLS, CDR2 YYNGEE. This CDR3 has 15 amino acids.